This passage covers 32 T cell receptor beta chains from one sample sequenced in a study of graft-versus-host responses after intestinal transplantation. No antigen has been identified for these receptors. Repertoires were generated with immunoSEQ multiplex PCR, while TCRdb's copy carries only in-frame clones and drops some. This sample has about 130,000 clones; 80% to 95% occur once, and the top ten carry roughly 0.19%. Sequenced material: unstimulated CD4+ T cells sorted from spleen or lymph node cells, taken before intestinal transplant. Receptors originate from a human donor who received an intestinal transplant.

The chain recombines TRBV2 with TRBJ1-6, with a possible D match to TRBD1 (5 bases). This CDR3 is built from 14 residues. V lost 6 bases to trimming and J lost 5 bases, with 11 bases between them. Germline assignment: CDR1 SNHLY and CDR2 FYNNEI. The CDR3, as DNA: TGTGCCAGCAGCTGGCTCAGGGATAATTCACCCCTCCACTTT. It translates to CASSWLRDNSPLHF. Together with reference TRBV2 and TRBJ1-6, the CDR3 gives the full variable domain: EPEVTQTPSHQVTQMGQEVILRCVPISNHLYFYWYRQILGQKVEFLVSFYNNEISEKSEIFDDQFSVERPDGSNFTLKIRSTKLEDSAMYFCASSWLRDNSPLHFGNGTRLTVT.

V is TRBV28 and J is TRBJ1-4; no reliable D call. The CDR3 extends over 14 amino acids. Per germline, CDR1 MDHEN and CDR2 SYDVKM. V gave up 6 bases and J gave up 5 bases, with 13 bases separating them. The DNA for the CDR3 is TGTGCCAGCAGCGTACAGAGCACAAATGAAAAACTGTTTTTT. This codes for CASSVQSTNEKLFF.

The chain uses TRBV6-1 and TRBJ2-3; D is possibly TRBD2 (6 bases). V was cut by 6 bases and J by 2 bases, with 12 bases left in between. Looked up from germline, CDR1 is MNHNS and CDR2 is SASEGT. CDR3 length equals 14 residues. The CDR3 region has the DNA TGTGCCAGCAGGAGCGGGTCGTCCACAGATACGCAGTATTTT. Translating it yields CASRSGSSTDTQYF.

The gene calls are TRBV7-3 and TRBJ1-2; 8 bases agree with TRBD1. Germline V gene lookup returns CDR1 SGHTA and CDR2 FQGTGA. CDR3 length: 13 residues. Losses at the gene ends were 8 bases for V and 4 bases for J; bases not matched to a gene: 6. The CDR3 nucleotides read TGTGCCAGCTCGACCGGGACAGGCTATGGCTACACCTTC. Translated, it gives CASSTGTGYGYTF.

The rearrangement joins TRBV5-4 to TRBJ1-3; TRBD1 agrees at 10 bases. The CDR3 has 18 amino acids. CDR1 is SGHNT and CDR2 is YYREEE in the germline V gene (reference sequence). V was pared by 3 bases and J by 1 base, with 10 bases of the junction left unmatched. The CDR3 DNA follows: TGTGCCAGCAGCTACCGGGACAGGGGAGATAGGTCTGGAAACACCATATATTTT. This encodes CASSYRDRGDRSGNTIYF.

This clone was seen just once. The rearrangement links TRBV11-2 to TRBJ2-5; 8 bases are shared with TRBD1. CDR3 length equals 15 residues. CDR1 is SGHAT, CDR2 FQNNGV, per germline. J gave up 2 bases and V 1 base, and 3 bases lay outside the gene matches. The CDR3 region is CASSLGTGLQETQYF. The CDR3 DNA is TGTGCCAGCAGCTTAGGGACAGGGTTACAAGAGACCCAGTACTTC.

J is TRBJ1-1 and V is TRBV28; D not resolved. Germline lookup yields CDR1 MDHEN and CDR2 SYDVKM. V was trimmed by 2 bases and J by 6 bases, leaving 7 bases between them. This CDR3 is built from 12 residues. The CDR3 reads CASSLATAEAFF. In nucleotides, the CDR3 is TGTGCCAGCAGTTTAGCAACAGCTGAAGCTTTCTTT.

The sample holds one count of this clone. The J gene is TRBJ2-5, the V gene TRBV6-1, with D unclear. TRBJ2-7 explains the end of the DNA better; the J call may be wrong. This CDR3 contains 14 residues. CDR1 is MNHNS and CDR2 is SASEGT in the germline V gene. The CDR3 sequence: CASSATGISYEQYF. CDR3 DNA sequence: TGTGCCAGCAGTGCAACTGGTATTTCCTACGAGCAGTACTTC.

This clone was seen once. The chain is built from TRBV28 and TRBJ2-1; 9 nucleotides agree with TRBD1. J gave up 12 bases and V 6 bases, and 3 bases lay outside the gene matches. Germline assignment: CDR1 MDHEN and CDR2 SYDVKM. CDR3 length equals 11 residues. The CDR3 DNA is TGTGCCAGCAGGACAGGGGGACGGCAGTTCTTC. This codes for CASRTGGRQFF. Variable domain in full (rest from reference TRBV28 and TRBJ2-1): DVKVTQSSRYLVKRTGEKVFLECVQDMDHENMFWYRQDPGLGLRLIYFSYDVKMKEKGDIPEGYSVSREKKERFSLILESASTNQTSMYLCASRTGGRQFFGPGTRLTVL.

The CDR3 loop is CASSVDFGGGQETQYF. The CDR3 DNA is TGTGCCAGCAGTGTGGATTTTGGGGGTGGGCAAGAGACCCAGTACTTC. The rearrangement joins TRBV6-1 to TRBJ2-5; D tentatively reads TRBD1 or TRBD2 (5 bases each). V was clipped by 4 bases and J by 2 bases, with 17 bases between them. The germline V gene encodes CDR1 MNHNS and CDR2 SASEGT. This CDR3 spans 16 amino acids.

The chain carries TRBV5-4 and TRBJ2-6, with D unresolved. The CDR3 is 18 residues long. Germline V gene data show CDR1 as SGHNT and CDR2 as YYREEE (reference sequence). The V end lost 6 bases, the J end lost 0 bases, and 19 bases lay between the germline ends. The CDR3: CASTPFGPLISGANVLTF. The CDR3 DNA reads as TGTGCCAGCACCCCCTTCGGTCCTTTGATCTCTGGGGCCAACGTCCTGACTTTC. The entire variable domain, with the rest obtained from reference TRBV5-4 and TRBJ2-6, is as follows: ETGVTQSPTHLIKTRGQQVTLRCSSQSGHNTVSWYQQALGQGPQFIFQYYREEENGRGNFPPRFSGLQFPNYSSELNVNALELDDSALYLCASTPFGPLISGANVLTFGAGSRLTVL.

The chain's CDR3 is CASSRWGTGSYNEQFF. The CDR3 DNA is TGTGCCAGCAGTCGTTGGGGGACAGGGTCCTACAATGAGCAGTTCTTC. This chain joins TRBV28 and TRBJ2-1; 9 nucleotides match TRBD1. Per germline, CDR1 MDHEN and CDR2 SYDVKM. With V trimmed by 5 bases and J by 1 base, 6 bases remained unmatched. The CDR3 loop spans 16 amino acids.

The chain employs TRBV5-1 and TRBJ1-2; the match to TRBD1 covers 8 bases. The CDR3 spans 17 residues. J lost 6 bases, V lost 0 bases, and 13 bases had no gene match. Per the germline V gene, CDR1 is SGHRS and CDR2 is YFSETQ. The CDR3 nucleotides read TGCGCCAGCAGCTTGGAGCCAGGGGGCGCCCGGATTGATGGCTACACCTTC. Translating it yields CASSLEPGGARIDGYTF.

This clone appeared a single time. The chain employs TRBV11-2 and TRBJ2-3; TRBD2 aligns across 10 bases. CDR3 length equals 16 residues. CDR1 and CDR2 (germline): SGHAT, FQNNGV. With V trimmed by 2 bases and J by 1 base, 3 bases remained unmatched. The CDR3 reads CASSLSTSGGTDTQYF. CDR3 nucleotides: TGTGCCAGCAGCTTAAGTACTAGCGGGGGCACAGATACGCAGTATTTT.

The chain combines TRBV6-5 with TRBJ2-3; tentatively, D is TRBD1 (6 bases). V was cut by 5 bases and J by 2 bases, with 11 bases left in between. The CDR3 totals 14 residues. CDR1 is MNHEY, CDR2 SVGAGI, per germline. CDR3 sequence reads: CASSTRTDTDTQYF. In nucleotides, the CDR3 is TGTGCCAGCAGTACCCGGACAGACACAGATACGCAGTATTTT.

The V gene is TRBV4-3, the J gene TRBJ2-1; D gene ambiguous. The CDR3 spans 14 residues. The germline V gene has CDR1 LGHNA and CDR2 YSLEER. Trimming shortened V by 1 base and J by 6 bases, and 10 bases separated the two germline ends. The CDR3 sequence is CASSQVGSRNEQFF. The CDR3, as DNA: TGCGCCAGCAGCCAAGTAGGCTCTCGCAATGAGCAGTTCTTC.

The CDR3 bases are TGTGCCAGTAGTCCCTCTAGGGCCGGATTGGGGGCCACTGAAGCTTTCTTT. Protein: CASSPSRAGLGATEAFF. The J gene is TRBJ1-1, the V gene TRBV19; tentatively, D is TRBD1 (6 bases). The V gene lost 5 bases and the J gene lost 4 bases, with 23 bases spanning the gap. Germline V CDR1 and CDR2: LNHDA, SQIVND (reference sequence). This CDR3 contains 17 residues.

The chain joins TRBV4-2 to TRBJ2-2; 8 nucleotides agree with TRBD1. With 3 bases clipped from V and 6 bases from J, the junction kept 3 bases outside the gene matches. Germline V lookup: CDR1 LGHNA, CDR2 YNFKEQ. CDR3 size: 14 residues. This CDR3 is CASSQDRAAGELFF. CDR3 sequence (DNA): TGTGCCAGCAGCCAGGACAGGGCAGCCGGGGAGCTGTTTTTT.

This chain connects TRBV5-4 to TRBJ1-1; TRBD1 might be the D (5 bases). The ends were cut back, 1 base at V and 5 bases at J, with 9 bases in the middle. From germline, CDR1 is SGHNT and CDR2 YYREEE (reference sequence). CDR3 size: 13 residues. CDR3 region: CASSLRGMTEAFF. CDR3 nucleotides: TGTGCCAGCAGCTTGCGGGGGATGACTGAAGCTTTCTTT.

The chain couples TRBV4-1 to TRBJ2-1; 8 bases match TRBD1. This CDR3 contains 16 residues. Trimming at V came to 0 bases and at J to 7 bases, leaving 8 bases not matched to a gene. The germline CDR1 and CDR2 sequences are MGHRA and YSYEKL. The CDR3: CASSQEDRQGTNEQFF. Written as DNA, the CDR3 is TGCGCCAGCAGCCAAGAGGACAGACAGGGGACTAATGAGCAGTTCTTC.

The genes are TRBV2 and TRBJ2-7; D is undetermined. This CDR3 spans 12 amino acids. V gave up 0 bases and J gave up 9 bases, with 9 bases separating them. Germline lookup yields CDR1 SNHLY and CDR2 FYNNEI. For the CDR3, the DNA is TGTGCCAGCAGTGAAGCGGGAACGAGGCAGTACTTC. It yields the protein CASSEAGTRQYF.

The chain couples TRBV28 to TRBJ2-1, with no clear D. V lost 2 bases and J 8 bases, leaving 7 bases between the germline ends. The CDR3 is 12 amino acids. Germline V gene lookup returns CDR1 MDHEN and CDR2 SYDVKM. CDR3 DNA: TGTGCCAGCAGTTTAGTATTCGATGAGCAGTTCTTC. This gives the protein CASSLVFDEQFF.

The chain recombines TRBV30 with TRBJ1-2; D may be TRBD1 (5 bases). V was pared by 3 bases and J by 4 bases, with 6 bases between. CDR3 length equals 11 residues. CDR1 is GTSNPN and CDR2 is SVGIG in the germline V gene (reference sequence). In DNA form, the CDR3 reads TGTGCCTGGAGCGACAGCTATGGCTACACCTTC. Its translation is CAWSDSYGYTF.

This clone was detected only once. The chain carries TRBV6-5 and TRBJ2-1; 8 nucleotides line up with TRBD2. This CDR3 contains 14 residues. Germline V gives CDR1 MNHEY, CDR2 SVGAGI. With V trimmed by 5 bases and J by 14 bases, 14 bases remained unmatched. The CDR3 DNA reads TGTGCCAGCAGTGAATCCTATAGCGGGACGGGGAAGTTCTTC. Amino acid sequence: CASSESYSGTGKFF.

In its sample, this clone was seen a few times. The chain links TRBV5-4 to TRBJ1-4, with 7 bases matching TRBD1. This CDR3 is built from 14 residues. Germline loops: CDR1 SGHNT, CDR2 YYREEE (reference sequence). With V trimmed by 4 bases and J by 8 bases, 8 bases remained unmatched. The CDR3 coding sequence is TGTGCCAGCAGCAAAGACAGGGTTGAAGAAAAACTGTTTTTT. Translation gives CASSKDRVEEKLFF.

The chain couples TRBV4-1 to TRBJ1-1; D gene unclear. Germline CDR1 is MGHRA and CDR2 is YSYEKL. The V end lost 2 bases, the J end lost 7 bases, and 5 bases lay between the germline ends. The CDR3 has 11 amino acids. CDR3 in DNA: TGCGCCAGCAGCCAAAAGGGTGAAGCTTTCTTT. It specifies CASSQKGEAFF.

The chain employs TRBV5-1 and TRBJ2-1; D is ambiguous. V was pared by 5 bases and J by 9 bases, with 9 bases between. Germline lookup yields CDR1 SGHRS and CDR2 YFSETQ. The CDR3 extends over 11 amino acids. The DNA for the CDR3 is TGCGCCAGCAGTCAGGCAAGTGAGCAGTTCTTC. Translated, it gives CASSQASEQFF. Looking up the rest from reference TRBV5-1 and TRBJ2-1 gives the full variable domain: KAGVTQTPRYLIKTRGQQVTLSCSPISGHRSVSWYQQTPGQGLQFLFEYFSETQRNKGNFPGRFSGRQFSNSRSEMNVSTLELGDSALYLCASSQASEQFFGPGTRLTVL.

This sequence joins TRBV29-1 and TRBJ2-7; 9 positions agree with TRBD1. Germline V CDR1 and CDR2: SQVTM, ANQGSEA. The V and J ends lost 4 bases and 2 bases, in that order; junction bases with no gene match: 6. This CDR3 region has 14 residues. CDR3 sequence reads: CSVGGTGNPYEQYF. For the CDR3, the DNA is TGCAGCGTTGGGGGGACAGGGAATCCCTACGAGCAGTACTTC.

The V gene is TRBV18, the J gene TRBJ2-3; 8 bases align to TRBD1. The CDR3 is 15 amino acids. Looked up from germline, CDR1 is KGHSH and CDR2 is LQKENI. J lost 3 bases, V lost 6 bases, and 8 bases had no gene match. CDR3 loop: CASSRDRGGTDTQYF. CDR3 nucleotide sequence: TGTGCCAGCTCTCGCGACAGGGGTGGAACAGATACGCAGTATTTT.

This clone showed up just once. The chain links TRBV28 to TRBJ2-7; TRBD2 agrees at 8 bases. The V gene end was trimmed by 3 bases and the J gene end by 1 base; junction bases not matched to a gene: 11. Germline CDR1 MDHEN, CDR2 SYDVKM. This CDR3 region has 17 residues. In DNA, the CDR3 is TGTGCCAGCAGTTTGGGGGGGCGAAGCGGGAGATCCTACGAGCAGTACTTC. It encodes CASSLGGRSGRSYEQYF.

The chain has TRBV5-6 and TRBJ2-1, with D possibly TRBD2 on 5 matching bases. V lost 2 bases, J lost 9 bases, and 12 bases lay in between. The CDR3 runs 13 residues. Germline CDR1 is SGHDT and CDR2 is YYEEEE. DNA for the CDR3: TGTGCCAGCAGCTTCGCGAATGAGGGTGAGCAGTTCTTC. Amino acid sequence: CASSFANEGEQFF.

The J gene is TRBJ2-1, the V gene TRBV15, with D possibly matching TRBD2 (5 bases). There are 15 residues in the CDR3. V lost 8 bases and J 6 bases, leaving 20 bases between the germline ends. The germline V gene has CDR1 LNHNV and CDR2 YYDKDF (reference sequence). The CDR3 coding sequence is TGTGCCACCTTGAGGGTCGGAGGAAGTTCCAATGAGCAGTTCTTC. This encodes CATLRVGGSSNEQFF.